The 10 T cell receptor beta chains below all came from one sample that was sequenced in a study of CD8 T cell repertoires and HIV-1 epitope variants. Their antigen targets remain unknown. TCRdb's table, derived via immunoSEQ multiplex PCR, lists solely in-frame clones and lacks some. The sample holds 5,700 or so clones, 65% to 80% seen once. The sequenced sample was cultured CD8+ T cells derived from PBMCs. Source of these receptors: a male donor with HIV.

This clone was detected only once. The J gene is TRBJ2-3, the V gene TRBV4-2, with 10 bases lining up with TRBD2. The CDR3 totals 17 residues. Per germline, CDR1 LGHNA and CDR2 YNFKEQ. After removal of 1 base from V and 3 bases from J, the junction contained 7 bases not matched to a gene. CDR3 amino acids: CASSQVSPSGSTDTQYF. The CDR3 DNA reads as TGTGCCAGCAGCCAAGTCTCTCCTAGCGGGAGTACAGATACGCAGTATTTT.

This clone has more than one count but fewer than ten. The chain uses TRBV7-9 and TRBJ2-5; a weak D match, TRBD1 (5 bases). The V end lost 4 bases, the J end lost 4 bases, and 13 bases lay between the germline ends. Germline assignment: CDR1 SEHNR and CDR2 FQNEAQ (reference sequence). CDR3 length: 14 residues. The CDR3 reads CASSSTQGLETQYF. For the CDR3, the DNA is TGTGCCAGCAGCTCGACCCAGGGTTTAGAGACCCAGTACTTC.

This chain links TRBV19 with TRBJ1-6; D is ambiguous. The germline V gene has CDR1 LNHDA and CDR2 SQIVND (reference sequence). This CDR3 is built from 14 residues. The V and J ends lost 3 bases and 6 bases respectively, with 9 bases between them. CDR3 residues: CASSMWQINSPLHF. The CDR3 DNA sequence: TGTGCCAGTAGTATGTGGCAGATTAATTCACCCCTCCACTTT.

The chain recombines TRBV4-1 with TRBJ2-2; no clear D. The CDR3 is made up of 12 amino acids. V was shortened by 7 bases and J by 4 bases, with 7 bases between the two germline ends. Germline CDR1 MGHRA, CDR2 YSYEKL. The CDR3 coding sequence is TGCGCCAGCACGCCTCGCACCGGGGAGCTGTTTTTT. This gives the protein CASTPRTGELFF.

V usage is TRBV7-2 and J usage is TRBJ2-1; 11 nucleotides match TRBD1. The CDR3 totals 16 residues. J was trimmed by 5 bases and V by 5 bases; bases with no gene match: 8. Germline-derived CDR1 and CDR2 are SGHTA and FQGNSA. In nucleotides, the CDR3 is TGTGCCAGCAGCGTAACGGGACAGGGGGGGCACAATGAGCAGTTCTTC. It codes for CASSVTGQGGHNEQFF. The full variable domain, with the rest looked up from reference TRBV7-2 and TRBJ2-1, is GAGVSQSPSNKVTEKGKDVELRCDPISGHTALYWYRQSLGQGLEFLIYFQGNSAPDKSGLPSDRFSAERTGGSVSTLTIQRTQQEDSAVYLCASSVTGQGGHNEQFFGPGTRLTVL.

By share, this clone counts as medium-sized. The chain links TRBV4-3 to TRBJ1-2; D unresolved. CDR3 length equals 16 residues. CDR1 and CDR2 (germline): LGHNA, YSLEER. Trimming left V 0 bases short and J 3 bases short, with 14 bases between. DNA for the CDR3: TGCGCCAGCAGCCAAGATCCCCCAGACTTGGACTATGGCTACACCTTC. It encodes CASSQDPPDLDYGYTF.

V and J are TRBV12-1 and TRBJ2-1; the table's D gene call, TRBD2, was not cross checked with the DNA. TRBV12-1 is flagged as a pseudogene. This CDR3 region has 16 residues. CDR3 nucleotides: TGTGCCAGCAGCCTGAGCGGGGTAACCTCCTACAATGAGCAGTTCTTC. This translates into CASSLSGVTSYNEQFF.

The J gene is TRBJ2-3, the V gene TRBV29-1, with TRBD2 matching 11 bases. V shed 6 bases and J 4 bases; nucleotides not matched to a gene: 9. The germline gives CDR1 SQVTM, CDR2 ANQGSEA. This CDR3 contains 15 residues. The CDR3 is CSVYLTSGSSDTQYF. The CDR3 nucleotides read TGCAGCGTCTACCTAACTAGCGGGAGCTCAGATACGCAGTATTTT.

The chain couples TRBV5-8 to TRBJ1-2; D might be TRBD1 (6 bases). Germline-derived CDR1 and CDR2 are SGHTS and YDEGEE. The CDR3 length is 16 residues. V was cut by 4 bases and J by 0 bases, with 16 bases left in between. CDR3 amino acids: CASSPLPGTTNYGYTF. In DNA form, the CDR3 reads TGTGCCAGCAGCCCGCTGCCGGGGACAACTAACTATGGCTACACCTTC.

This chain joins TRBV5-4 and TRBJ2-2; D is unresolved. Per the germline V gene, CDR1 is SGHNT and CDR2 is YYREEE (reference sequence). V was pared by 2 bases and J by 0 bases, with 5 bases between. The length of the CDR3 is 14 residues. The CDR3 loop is CASSFGPNTGELFF. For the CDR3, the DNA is TGTGCCAGCAGCTTTGGGCCGAACACCGGGGAGCTGTTTTTT.